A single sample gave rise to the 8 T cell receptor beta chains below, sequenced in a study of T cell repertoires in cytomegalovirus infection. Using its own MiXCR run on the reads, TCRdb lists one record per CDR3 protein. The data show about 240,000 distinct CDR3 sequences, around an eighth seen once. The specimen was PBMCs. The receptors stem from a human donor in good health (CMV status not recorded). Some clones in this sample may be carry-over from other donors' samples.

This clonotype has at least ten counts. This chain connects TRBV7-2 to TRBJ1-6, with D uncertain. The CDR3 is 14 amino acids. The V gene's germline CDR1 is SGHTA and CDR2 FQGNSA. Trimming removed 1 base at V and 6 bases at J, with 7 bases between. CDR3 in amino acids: CASSLVRINSPLHF. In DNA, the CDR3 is TGTGCCAGCAGCTTAGTACGGATTAATTCACCCCTCCACTTT.

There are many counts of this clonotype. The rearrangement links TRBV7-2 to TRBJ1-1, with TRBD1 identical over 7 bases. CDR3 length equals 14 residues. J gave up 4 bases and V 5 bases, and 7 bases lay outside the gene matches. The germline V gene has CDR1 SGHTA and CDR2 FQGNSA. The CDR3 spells CASSPGGGRTEAFF. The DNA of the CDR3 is TGTGCCAGCAGCCCAGGGGGGGGGCGCACTGAAGCTTTCTTT.

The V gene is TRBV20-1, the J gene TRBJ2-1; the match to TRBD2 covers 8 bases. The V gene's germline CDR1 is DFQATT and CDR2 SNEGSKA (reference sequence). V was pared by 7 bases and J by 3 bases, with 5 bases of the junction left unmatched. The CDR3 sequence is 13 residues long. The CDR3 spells CSGERESYNEQFF. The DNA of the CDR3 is TGCAGTGGGGAGCGGGAGAGCTACAATGAGCAGTTCTTC.

The CDR3 here is CASNRGLNEKLFF. The DNA of the CDR3 is TGTGCCAGCAACAGGGGTTTGAATGAAAAACTGTTTTTT. The chain carries TRBV14 and TRBJ1-4, with TRBD1 identical over 7 bases. This CDR3 contains 13 residues. Trimming removed 7 bases from V and 5 bases from J; junction bases left unmatched: 4. CDR1 is SGHDN and CDR2 is FVKESK in the germline V gene. Full variable domain (outside the CDR3, taken from reference TRBV14 and TRBJ1-4): EAGVTQFPSHSVIEKGQTVTLRCDPISGHDNLYWYRRVMGKEIKFLLHFVKESKQDESGMPNNRFLAERTGGTYSTLKVQPAELEDSGVYFCASNRGLNEKLFFGSGTQLSVL.

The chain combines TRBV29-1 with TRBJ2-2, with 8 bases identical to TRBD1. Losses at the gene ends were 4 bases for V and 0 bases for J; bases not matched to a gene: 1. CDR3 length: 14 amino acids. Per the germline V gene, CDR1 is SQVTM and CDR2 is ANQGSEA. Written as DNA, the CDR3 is TGCAGCGTTGGGGACAGGACGAACACCGGGGAGCTGTTTTTT. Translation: CSVGDRTNTGELFF.

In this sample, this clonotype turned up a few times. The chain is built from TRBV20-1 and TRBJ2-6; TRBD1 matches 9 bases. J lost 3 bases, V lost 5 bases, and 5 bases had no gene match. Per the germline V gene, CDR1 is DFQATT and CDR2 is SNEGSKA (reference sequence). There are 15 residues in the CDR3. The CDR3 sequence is CSAGGTGRGANVLTF. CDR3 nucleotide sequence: TGCAGTGCTGGAGGGACAGGGCGTGGGGCCAACGTCCTGACTTTC.

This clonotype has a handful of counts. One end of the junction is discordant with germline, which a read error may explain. DNA of the CDR3: TGTGCCTGCAGTCCGGACGGAATCTCCTACGAGCAGTACTTC. Translating it yields CACSPDGISYEQYF. The chain is built from TRBV28 and TRBJ2-7; the D is unclear. Looked up from germline, CDR1 is MDHEN and CDR2 is SYDVKM. The CDR3 is made up of 14 amino acids.

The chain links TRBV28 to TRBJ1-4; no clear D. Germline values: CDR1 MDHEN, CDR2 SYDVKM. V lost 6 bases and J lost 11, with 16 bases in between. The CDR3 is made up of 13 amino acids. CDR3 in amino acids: CASRGGFRVKLFF. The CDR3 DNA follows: TGTGCCAGCAGGGGAGGGTTTAGGGTGAAACTGTTTTTT.